Following are 27 T cell receptor beta chains from one sample sequenced in a study of regulatory T cells in long-lasting Graves disease. Time point denoted: newly diagnosed GD, antithyroid drugs for less than 3 months. RNA isolated from PBMCs was used to make the TCR library. Building of the TCR beta libraries involved iRepertoire HTBI primers and Arm-PCR of CDR3 regions. In TCRdb, the multiplex PCR reads were re-called with MiXCR into one record per CDR3 protein. The sample includes some 370,000 distinct CDR3 sequences, approximately 12% of them seen just once. These data also formed part of another study, on T cells in Graves' hyperthyroidism and ophthalmopathy.

The sequences come from peripheral blood mononuclear cells (PBMCs), collected at new diagnosis, from a patient treated with antithyroid drugs. These receptors were collected from a young woman with Graves disease.

This clonotype was observed at least ten times. The rearrangement links TRBV29-1 to TRBJ2-1, with D hard to call. Looked up from germline, CDR1 is SQVTM and CDR2 is ANQGSEA. The V gene lost 3 bases and the J gene lost 6 bases, with 9 bases spanning the gap. The CDR3 length is 12 residues. CDR3 bases: TGCAGCGTTGATTTCGTCGGCAATGAGCAGTTCTTC. Translating it yields CSVDFVGNEQFF.

This clonotype was seen ten or more times. This chain uses TRBV28 with TRBJ1-1; 9 bases map to TRBD1. CDR1 is MDHEN, CDR2 SYDVKM, per germline. The trim removed 1 base at V and 2 bases at J, leaving 2 bases unmatched. The CDR3 is made up of 15 amino acids. CDR3 bases: TGTGCCAGCAGTTTATCGGGACAGGGCAACACTGAAGCTTTCTTT. Protein product: CASSLSGQGNTEAFF.

This clonotype was observed at least ten times. This rearrangement joins TRBV12-3 or TRBV12-4 to TRBJ1-1; D call uncertain. Trimming took 3 bases from V and 1 from J, leaving 6 bases between them. The CDR3 length is 13 residues. The CDR3 is CASSLMGNTEAFF. The CDR3 DNA reads as TGTGCCAGCAGTTTGATGGGGAACACTGAAGCTTTCTTT.

This clonotype came up many times. V usage is TRBV28 and J usage is TRBJ2-2; D possibly matches TRBD1 or TRBD2 (5 bases each). Germline values: CDR1 MDHEN, CDR2 SYDVKM. The CDR3 length is 15 residues. Trimming stripped 2 bases from V and 5 bases from J, with 12 bases between. The CDR3 spells CASSLPGTSTGELFF. CDR3 DNA sequence: TGTGCCAGCAGTTTACCCGGGACCTCAACCGGGGAGCTGTTTTTT.

This clonotype occurred many times. The DNA of the CDR3 is TGTGCCAGCAGCTCCCCAAGGGTTCAAGGGGGGCGGTGGCTCGGTACGCAGTATTTT. Its translation is CASSSPRVQGGRWLGTQYF. V gene TRBV7-8 combines with J gene TRBJ2-3, with D possibly called TRBD1 or TRBD2 (6 bases each). Germline CDR1 is SGHVS and CDR2 is FQNEAQ. The CDR3 spans 19 residues. Trimming left V 4 bases short and J 8 bases short, with 31 bases between.

This clonotype was seen ten or more times. V and J are TRBV20-1 and TRBJ2-5, with D perhaps given as TRBD1 or TRBD2 (6 bases each). Looked up from germline, CDR1 is DFQATT and CDR2 is SNEGSKA (reference sequence). Trimming left V 7 bases short and J 0 bases short, with 21 bases between. The CDR3 is 16 amino acids. In DNA, the CDR3 is TGCAGTGTTACCCCCCGGGGGCGAAGGTACCAAGAGACCCAGTACTTC. The encoded protein is CSVTPRGRRYQETQYF.

This clonotype has a count of ten or more. This chain joins TRBV24-1 and TRBJ1-6; D might be TRBD1 (6 bases). The length of the CDR3 is 13 residues. Germline V gives CDR1 KGHDR, CDR2 SFDVKD. V was cut by 4 bases and J by 9 bases, with 9 bases left in between. The CDR3 sequence is CATSEDRFSPLHF. In nucleotides, the CDR3 is TGTGCCACCAGTGAGGACAGATTTTCACCCCTCCACTTT.

This clonotype was observed many times. The chain employs TRBV7-6 and TRBJ1-1; possibly TRBD1 for D (6 bases). The germline V gene encodes CDR1 SGHVS and CDR2 FNYEAQ. V was trimmed by 0 bases and J by 4 bases, leaving 15 bases between them. The CDR3 is 16 amino acids. CDR3 amino acids: CASSLARNRVGTEAFF. The CDR3 DNA follows: TGTGCCAGCAGCTTAGCGCGGAACAGGGTCGGCACTGAAGCTTTCTTT.

This clonotype was observed at least ten times. The genes are TRBV20-1 and TRBJ1-1; 8 bases match TRBD1. Germline values: CDR1 DFQATT, CDR2 SNEGSKA (reference sequence). With V trimmed by 5 bases and J by 1 base, 15 bases remained unmatched. The length of the CDR3 is 17 residues. As DNA, the CDR3 is TGCAGTGCTCGCGACAGGGGCCGAACCCCAAAGAACACTGAAGCTTTCTTT. Protein product: CSARDRGRTPKNTEAFF.

This clonotype was counted ten times or more. The chain recombines TRBV5-1 with TRBJ2-7, with TRBD2 matching over 8 bases. CDR3 size: 16 residues. The germline V gene encodes CDR1 SGHRS and CDR2 YFSETQ. After removal of 4 bases from V and 5 bases from J, the junction contained 14 bases not matched to a gene. The CDR3 DNA reads TGCGCCAGCAGCCTTCCCTTCGGAGCGGGAGTTCACGAGCAGTACTTC. Translated, it gives CASSLPFGAGVHEQYF.

In this sample, this clonotype turned up a few times. The chain uses TRBV20-1 and TRBJ2-7; 9 bases fit TRBD1. This CDR3 is 14 amino acids long. With 5 bases clipped from V and 2 bases from J, the junction kept 7 bases outside the gene matches. In germline, CDR1 is DFQATT, CDR2 SNEGSKA (reference sequence). CDR3 in amino acids: CSAPDRGFTYEQYF. For the CDR3, the DNA is TGCAGTGCTCCGGACAGGGGCTTTACCTACGAGCAGTACTTC.

This clonotype has a count of ten or more. The V and J genes are TRBV12-3 or TRBV12-4 and TRBJ2-7; TRBD2 matches at 7 bases. With 3 bases clipped from V and 7 bases from J, the junction kept 3 bases outside the gene matches. The CDR3 totals 12 residues. CDR3 protein: CASSLRRGEQYF. CDR3 in DNA: TGTGCCAGCAGTTTGAGGCGGGGGGAGCAGTACTTC.

This clonotype was seen more than once but under ten times. The rearrangement links TRBV4-2 to TRBJ1-5; D ambiguous. From germline, CDR1 is LGHNA and CDR2 YNFKEQ. The CDR3 length is 15 residues. V was cut by 0 bases and J by 4 bases, with 10 bases left in between. The CDR3 protein is CASSQETEANQPQHF. The DNA for the CDR3 is TGTGCCAGCAGCCAAGAGACGGAGGCTAATCAGCCCCAGCATTTT.

In its sample, this clonotype was seen many times. The J gene is TRBJ1-1, the V gene TRBV6-5; no firm D call. The germline V gene has CDR1 MNHEY and CDR2 SVGAGI. This CDR3 has 16 residues. Trimming shortened V by 0 bases and J by 3 bases, and 14 bases separated the two germline ends. CDR3 nucleotide sequence: TGTGCCAGCAGTTACTCAGGTCGTCAGAGGGACACTGAAGCTTTCTTT. It yields the protein CASSYSGRQRDTEAFF.

This clonotype was recorded many times. The chain joins TRBV28 to TRBJ2-1, with 11 bases identical to TRBD2. V shed 2 bases, J shed 7 bases, and the junction held 22 bases outside the gene matches. The CDR3 contains 21 residues. Germline loops: CDR1 MDHEN, CDR2 SYDVKM. The CDR3 protein is CASSLNLAGGNLAGGRNEQFF. For the CDR3, the DNA is TGTGCCAGCAGTTTAAATCTGGCAGGGGGTAATCTAGCGGGAGGTAGGAATGAGCAGTTCTTC.

In the case of this clonotype: This may stem from a read error, because a much larger clone lies one nucleotide away. CDR3 DNA: TGTGCCAGCAGCTTAGTGGACAGGTCCTACGAGCAGTTCTTC. Its translation: CASSLVDRSYEQFF. The chain joins TRBV7-2 to TRBJ2-3; 7 bases fit TRBD1. The J call may not be correct, given that the DNA end is closer to TRBJ2-1. The CDR3 has 14 residues. Germline lookup yields CDR1 SGHTA and CDR2 FQGNSA.

Ten or more counts support this clonotype. The J gene is TRBJ1-5, the V gene TRBV6-1; the D is unclear. CDR3 length: 12 residues. Trimming stripped 4 bases from V and 3 bases from J, with 4 bases between. Looked up from germline, CDR1 is MNHNS and CDR2 is SASEGT. The CDR3 loop is CASSGYNQPQHF. CDR3 sequence (DNA): TGTGCCAGCAGTGGATACAATCAGCCCCAGCATTTT.

This clonotype was recorded once. The CDR3 nucleotides are TGTGCCAGTAGTACCCAGGGGCTTAACTATGGCTACACCTTC. Translated, it gives CASSTQGLNYGYTF. The chain couples TRBV19 to TRBJ1-2; weak D call: TRBD1 (6 bases). Trimming left V 4 bases short and J 1 base short, with 10 bases between. Looked up from germline, CDR1 is LNHDA and CDR2 is SQIVND (reference sequence). The length of the CDR3 is 14 residues.

This clonotype was detected ten times or more. V and J are TRBV7-9 and TRBJ2-1; no clear D. The CDR3 contains 12 residues. Trimming shortened V by 5 bases and J by 9 bases, and 11 bases separated the two germline ends. CDR1 is SEHNR, CDR2 FQNEAQ, per germline (reference sequence). DNA of the CDR3: TGTGCCAGCAGCCATCCCGTTGGTGAGCAGTTCTTC. Its protein is CASSHPVGEQFF.

This clonotype was counted ten times or more. The J gene is TRBJ1-2, the V gene TRBV12-3 or TRBV12-4, with D maybe TRBD1 (5 bases). This CDR3 is 12 amino acids long. Trimming cost V 4 bases and J 4 bases, with 7 bases left between them. In DNA, the CDR3 is TGTGCCAGCAGTTGGGACGGCTATGGCTACACCTTC. Encoded protein: CASSWDGYGYTF.

This clonotype has only a few counts. This chain uses TRBV6-2 or TRBV6-3 with TRBJ2-6; D is ambiguous. This CDR3 contains 11 residues. The germline V gene encodes CDR1 MNHEY and CDR2 SVGEGT. Trimming shortened V by 5 bases and J by 6 bases, and 2 bases separated the two germline ends. Here the CDR3 DNA reads TGTGCCAGCAGTGAGGCCAACGTCCTGACTTTC. It translates to CASSEANVLTF.

This clonotype has ten or more counts. The rearrangement uses TRBV7-6 and TRBJ2-2; TRBD2 aligns across 11 bases. There are 16 residues in the CDR3. The trim removed 11 bases at V and 2 bases at J, leaving 10 bases unmatched. Looked up from germline, CDR1 is SGHVS and CDR2 is FNYEAQ. CDR3 residues: CAVPGTSGANTGELFF. DNA of the CDR3: TGTGCCGTGCCCGGGACTAGCGGAGCAAACACCGGGGAGCTGTTTTTT.

In its sample, this clonotype was seen many times. The chain carries TRBV6-2 or TRBV6-3 and TRBJ1-1, with D hard to call. CDR1 and CDR2 from the germline V gene are MNHEY and SVGEGT. Trimming left V 2 bases short and J 11 bases short, with 15 bases between. The CDR3 covers 13 residues. The CDR3 sequence: CASSYLASGTAFF. CDR3 in DNA: TGTGCCAGCAGTTACCTCGCTTCAGGAACGGCTTTCTTT.

This clonotype showed up just a few times. V usage is TRBV20-1 and J usage is TRBJ1-1, with TRBD1 matching over 8 bases. CDR3 length equals 15 residues. From germline, CDR1 is DFQATT and CDR2 SNEGSKA (reference sequence). V shed 0 bases, J shed 7 bases, and the junction held 10 bases outside the gene matches. CDR3 in DNA: TGCAGTGCTAGAGATTGGGGGCAGGGGGCGGGTGAAGCTTTCTTT. It yields the protein CSARDWGQGAGEAFF.

This clonotype was observed at least ten times. V and J are TRBV6-2 or TRBV6-3 and TRBJ2-3; D is possibly TRBD2 (7 bases). The germline CDR1 and CDR2 sequences are MNHEY and SVGEGT. The CDR3 sequence is 15 residues long. Trimming removed 2 bases from V and 0 bases from J, with 9 bases in between. This CDR3 is CASSYRGASTDTQYF. DNA of the CDR3: TGTGCCAGCAGTTACCGGGGGGCAAGCACAGATACGCAGTATTTT.

This clonotype was detected ten times or more. This chain joins TRBV5-1 and TRBJ1-4; no clear D gene. The CDR3 covers 17 residues. V shed 0 bases and J shed 0 bases, with 12 bases lying between them. Germline V gives CDR1 SGHRS, CDR2 YFSETQ. The CDR3 protein is CASSLASYSATNEKLFF. CDR3 nucleotides: TGCGCCAGCAGCTTGGCATCCTACAGTGCAACTAATGAAAAACTGTTTTTT.

This clonotype appeared a few times. The rearrangement uses TRBV9 and TRBJ1-2; 8 bases agree with TRBD1. With 4 bases clipped from V and 2 bases from J, the junction kept 10 bases outside the gene matches. In germline, CDR1 is SGDLS, CDR2 YYNGEE. The CDR3 extends over 16 amino acids. The CDR3 coding sequence is TGTGCCAGCAGCCCACCCGCGGGACAGGCAAACTATGGCTACACCTTC. This encodes CASSPPAGQANYGYTF.